Shown below are 3 T cell receptor beta chains from a single sample sequenced in a study of OX40 agonist ivuxolimab in advanced cancers. Here immunoSEQ multiplex PCR was the method, and the copy in TCRdb shows in-frame clones only, minus some. The table records 150,000 to 190,000 clones, 90% to 95% of them present only once. The material was CD4+ or CD8+ T cells sorted from blood, obtained in a trial of the OX40 agonist ivuxolimab. The receptor set was obtained from an adult with an advanced solid tumor such as melanoma, head and neck, liver or kidney cancer.

The chain couples TRBV5-1 to TRBJ2-3; D unresolved. CDR1 and CDR2 (germline): SGHRS, YFSETQ. V lost 0 bases and J 8 bases, leaving 13 bases between the germline ends. CDR3 length: 14 amino acids. CDR3 coding DNA: TGCGCCAGCAGCTTGGACCTAGGCGTTGCTACGCAGTATTTT. Amino acid sequence: CASSLDLGVATQYF.

The genes are TRBV18 and TRBJ2-1; D unclear. V was pared by 0 bases and J by 2 bases, with 8 bases between. This CDR3 is built from 15 residues. Germline loops: CDR1 KGHSH, CDR2 LQKENI. DNA for the CDR3: TGTGCCAGCTCACCACCGAACCCCACCTACAATGAGCAGTTCTTC. Translating gives CASSPPNPTYNEQFF.

CDR3 nucleotides: TGTGCCAGCCGTCGTTGGGACACCGGGGAGCTGTTTTTT. Protein: CASRRWDTGELFF. The chain joins TRBV28 to TRBJ2-2; D is uncertain. CDR1 is MDHEN, CDR2 SYDVKM, per germline. The CDR3 length is 13 residues. The V gene lost 8 bases and the J gene lost 3 bases, with 10 bases spanning the gap.